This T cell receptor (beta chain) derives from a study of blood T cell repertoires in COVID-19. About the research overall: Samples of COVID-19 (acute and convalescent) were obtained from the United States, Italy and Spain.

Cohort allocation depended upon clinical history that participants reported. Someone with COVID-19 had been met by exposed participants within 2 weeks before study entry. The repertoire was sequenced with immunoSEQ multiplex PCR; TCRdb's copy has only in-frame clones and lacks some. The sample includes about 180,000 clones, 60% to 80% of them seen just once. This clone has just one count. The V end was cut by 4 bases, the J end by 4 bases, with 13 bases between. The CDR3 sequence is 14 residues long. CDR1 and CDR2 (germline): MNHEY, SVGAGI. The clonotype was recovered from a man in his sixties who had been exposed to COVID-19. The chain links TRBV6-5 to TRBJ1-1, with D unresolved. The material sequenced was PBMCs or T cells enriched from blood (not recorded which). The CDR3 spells CASSSVEGGTEAFF. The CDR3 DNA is TGTGCCAGCAGTTCCGTCGAGGGAGGCACTGAAGCTTTCTTT.